Below, 17 T cell receptor beta chains from the same sample are listed, as sequenced in a study of OX40 agonist ivuxolimab in advanced cancers. Sequencing used immunoSEQ multiplex PCR; TCRdb keeps in-frame clones, though not all of them. The sample shows some 43,000 clones, roughly 94% of them seen only once. Sequenced here: CD4+ or CD8+ T cells sorted from blood, sampled in a trial of the OX40 agonist ivuxolimab. These receptor sequences come from an adult with an advanced solid tumor such as melanoma, head and neck, liver or kidney cancer.

This chain connects TRBV5-6 to TRBJ2-1, with 15 bases lining up with TRBD2. The CDR3 is made up of 14 amino acids. V trimming: 4 bases; J trimming: 13 bases; junction bases outside the gene matches: 6. The germline CDR1 and CDR2 sequences are SGHDT and YYEEEE. The CDR3: CASSPGLAGGGQFF. Here the CDR3 DNA reads TGTGCCAGCAGCCCGGGACTAGCGGGAGGAGGTCAGTTCTTC.

This chain joins TRBV27 and TRBJ2-1, with 7 positions matching TRBD1. This CDR3 comprises 16 residues. The junction had 14 bases not matched to a gene; V was cut back by 7 bases and J by 5 bases. Germline loops: CDR1 MNHEY, CDR2 SMNVEV (reference sequence). CDR3 region: CASIMGAGGGHNEQFF. CDR3 nucleotides: TGTGCCAGCATTATGGGGGCAGGGGGTGGTCACAATGAGCAGTTCTTC.

The chain combines TRBV9 with TRBJ1-2, with D possibly being TRBD1 (5 bases). The germline V gene has CDR1 SGDLS and CDR2 YYNGEE. V lost 0 bases and J 8 bases, leaving 14 bases between the germline ends. This CDR3 contains 14 residues. The CDR3 DNA is TGTGCCAGCAGCGTAGTAGAGTCAGGGAAAGGCTACACCTTC. As protein: CASSVVESGKGYTF. The full variable domain, in which reference TRBV9 and TRBJ1-2 provide the parts outside the CDR3, is DSGVTQTPKHLITATGQRVTLRCSPRSGDLSVYWYQQSLDQGLQFLIQYYNGEERAKGNILERFSAQQFPDLHSELNLSSLELGDSALYFCASSVVESGKGYTFGSGTRLTVV.

V is TRBV7-6 and J is TRBJ2-3; 14 positions agree with TRBD2. This CDR3 contains 16 residues. Germline CDR1 and CDR2: SGHVS and FNYEAQ. Trimming took 5 bases from V and 6 from J; bases not matched to a gene: 7. CDR3 in DNA: TGTGCCAGCAGCCTAGGGACTAGCGGGAGATATGATACGCAGTATTTT. Translating it yields CASSLGTSGRYDTQYF.

The chain recombines TRBV6-1 with TRBJ1-1; D not resolved. Trimming took off 7 bases at V and 1 base at J, with 7 bases between the two ends. Germline lookup yields CDR1 MNHNS and CDR2 SASEGT. The CDR3 is 12 residues long. CDR3: CASIGRNTEAFF. CDR3 bases: TGTGCCAGCATAGGGCGGAACACTGAAGCTTTCTTT.

V usage is TRBV4-2 and J usage is TRBJ1-5; the D gene is possibly TRBD1 (5 bases). The CDR3 extends over 13 amino acids. Germline V gene data show CDR1 as LGHNA and CDR2 as YNFKEQ. The V end lost 1 base, the J end lost 7 bases, and 8 bases lay between the germline ends. The CDR3 reads CASSQVGTQPQHF. The DNA for the CDR3 is TGTGCCAGCAGCCAAGTTGGGACCCAGCCCCAGCATTTT.

The chain links TRBV19 to TRBJ1-2; 12 bases fit TRBD1. Per germline, CDR1 LNHDA and CDR2 SQIVND (reference sequence). CDR3 size: 15 residues. The junction had 4 bases not matched to a gene; V was cut back by 5 bases and J by 3 bases. The DNA for the CDR3 is TGTGCCAGTAGTGGAGGGACAGGGGGCTACTATGGCTACACCTTC. Amino acids: CASSGGTGGYYGYTF. The complete variable domain, with remaining parts taken from reference TRBV19 and TRBJ1-2, reads DGGITQSPKYLFRKEGQNVTLSCEQNLNHDAMYWYRQDPGQGLRLIYYSQIVNDFQKGDIAEGYSVSREKKESFPLTVTSAQKNPTAFYLCASSGGTGGYYGYTFGSGTRLTVV.

The genes are TRBV2 and TRBJ1-2; D gene unclear. Trimming shortened V by 10 bases and J by 3 bases, and 15 bases separated the two germline ends. CDR3 length: 13 amino acids. The germline V gene encodes CDR1 SNHLY and CDR2 FYNNEI. CDR3 in DNA: TGTGCCAACCTGACACCGTCGGACTATGGCTACACCTTC. Translated, it gives CANLTPSDYGYTF.

The chain combines TRBV11-2 with TRBJ2-1, with 7 bases identical to TRBD2. J was trimmed by 7 bases and V by 10 bases; bases with no gene match: 7. The CDR3 contains 12 residues. Germline V gene data show CDR1 as SGHAT and CDR2 as FQNNGV. The CDR3 region has the DNA TGTGCCACCACCGGGGGGATAAATGAGCAGTTCTTC. It is translated as CATTGGINEQFF.

V gene TRBV9 combines with J gene TRBJ2-7, with a weak D call TRBD1 (6 bases). V lost 3 bases and J lost 2, with 15 bases in between. Germline V gene lookup returns CDR1 SGDLS and CDR2 YYNGEE. This CDR3 region has 15 residues. The CDR3 reads CASSAEGGIPYEQYF. The CDR3 nucleotides are TGTGCCAGCAGCGCCGAAGGGGGAATTCCCTACGAGCAGTACTTC.

The genes are TRBV27 and TRBJ1-4; D might be TRBD1 (6 bases). Trimming took off 4 bases at V and 8 bases at J, with 11 bases between the two ends. This CDR3 spans 13 amino acids. The V gene's germline CDR1 is MNHEY and CDR2 SMNVEV (reference sequence). This chain's CDR3 is CASSYRDFEKLFF. As DNA, the CDR3 is TGTGCCAGCAGTTACAGGGACTTCGAAAAACTGTTTTTT.

This chain joins TRBV7-2 and TRBJ1-2, with D tentatively TRBD1 (5 bases). Germline lookup yields CDR1 SGHTA and CDR2 FQGNSA. Trimming left V 3 bases short and J 4 bases short, with 18 bases between. CDR3 length: 16 amino acids. The CDR3 loop reads CASSLGGGLLSYGYTF. CDR3 nucleotides: TGTGCCAGCAGCTTGGGTGGGGGACTGCTATCCTATGGCTACACCTTC.

This clone showed up just once. The chain recombines TRBV7-8 with TRBJ2-2; D gene uncertain. This CDR3 comprises 13 residues. Germline CDR1 is SGHVS and CDR2 is FQNEAQ. The ends were cut back, 5 bases at V and 5 bases at J, with 9 bases in the middle. The CDR3 region has the DNA TGTGCCAGCAGCCTGACACGTACCGGGGAGCTGTTTTTT. Translation gives CASSLTRTGELFF.

The genes are TRBV5-4 and TRBJ2-7, with 7 nucleotides matching TRBD2. Trimming cost V 7 bases and J 0 bases; bases outside gene matches: 10. Looked up from germline, CDR1 is SGHNT and CDR2 is YYREEE (reference sequence). The CDR3 totals 15 residues. The DNA of the CDR3 is TGTGCCAGCCGGATTCGCGGGGGAAGCTCCTACGAGCAGTACTTC. Encoded protein: CASRIRGGSSYEQYF. Filled out from reference TRBV5-4 and TRBJ2-7, the complete variable domain reads ETGVTQSPTHLIKTRGQQVTLRCSSQSGHNTVSWYQQALGQGPQFIFQYYREEENGRGNFPPRFSGLQFPNYSSELNVNALELDDSALYLCASRIRGGSSYEQYFGPGTRLTVT.

A single count supports this clone. CDR3 region: CASSPIAGTAYEQYF. CDR3 bases: TGTGCCAGCAGTCCTATAGCGGGAACCGCCTACGAGCAGTACTTC. V and J are TRBV28 and TRBJ2-7; 8 bases are shared with TRBD2. Per germline, CDR1 MDHEN and CDR2 SYDVKM. Trimming took 5 bases from V and 2 from J; bases not matched to a gene: 8. The CDR3 length is 15 residues.

V is TRBV28 and J is TRBJ2-7; D is possibly TRBD1 or TRBD2 (5 bases each). Germline V gives CDR1 MDHEN, CDR2 SYDVKM. CDR3 size: 14 residues. V lost 3 bases and J 2 bases, leaving 11 bases between the germline ends. The CDR3 protein is CASSLWGNTYEQYF. The CDR3, as DNA: TGTGCCAGCAGTTTGTGGGGGAATACCTACGAGCAGTACTTC.

The chain has TRBV2 and TRBJ1-1; 7 bases line up with TRBD1. V lost 6 bases to trimming and J lost 0 bases; unmatched junction nucleotides: 13. CDR3 size: 17 residues. Germline values: CDR1 SNHLY, CDR2 FYNNEI. Here the CDR3 reads CASRGETGVRVNTEAFF. CDR3 coding DNA: TGTGCCAGCAGGGGGGAAACAGGGGTCCGGGTGAACACTGAAGCTTTCTTT.